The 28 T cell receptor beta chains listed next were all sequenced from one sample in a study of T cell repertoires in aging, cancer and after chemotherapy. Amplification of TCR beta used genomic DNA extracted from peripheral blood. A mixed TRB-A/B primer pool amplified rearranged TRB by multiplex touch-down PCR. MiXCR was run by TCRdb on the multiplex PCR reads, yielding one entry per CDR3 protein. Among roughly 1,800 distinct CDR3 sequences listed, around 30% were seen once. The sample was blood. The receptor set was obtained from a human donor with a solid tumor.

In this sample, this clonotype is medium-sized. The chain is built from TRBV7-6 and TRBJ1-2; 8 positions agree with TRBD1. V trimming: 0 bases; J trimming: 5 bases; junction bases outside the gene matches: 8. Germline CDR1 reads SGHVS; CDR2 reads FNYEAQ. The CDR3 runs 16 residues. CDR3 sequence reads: CASSLARDRRGYGYTF. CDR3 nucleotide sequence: TGTGCCAGCAGCTTAGCGCGGGACAGGCGGGGGTATGGCTACACCTTC.

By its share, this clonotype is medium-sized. The CDR3 DNA reads TGCAGTGCACTGGACAGGGGTAACCCCGGGGAGCTGTTTTTT. This gives the protein CSALDRGNPGELFF. The chain recombines TRBV20-1 with TRBJ2-2; 9 nucleotides match TRBD1. Trimming took 6 bases from V and 6 from J; bases not matched to a gene: 8. Germline V lookup: CDR1 DFQATT, CDR2 SNEGSKA (reference sequence). This CDR3 contains 14 residues.

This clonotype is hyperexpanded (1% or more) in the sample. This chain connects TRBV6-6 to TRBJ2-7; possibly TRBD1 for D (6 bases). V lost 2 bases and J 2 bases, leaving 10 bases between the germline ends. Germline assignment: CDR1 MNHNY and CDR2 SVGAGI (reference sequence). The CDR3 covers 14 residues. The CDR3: CASSYEGHPYEQYF. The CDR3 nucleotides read TGTGCCAGCAGTTACGAGGGACACCCCTACGAGCAGTACTTC.

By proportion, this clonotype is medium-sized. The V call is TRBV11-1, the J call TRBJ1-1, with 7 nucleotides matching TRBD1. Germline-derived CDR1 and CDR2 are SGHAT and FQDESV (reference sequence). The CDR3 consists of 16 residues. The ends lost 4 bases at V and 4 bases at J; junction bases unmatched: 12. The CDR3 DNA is TGTGCCAGCAGCTCGACCCCTCAGGGGGACGGCACTGAAGCTTTCTTT. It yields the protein CASSSTPQGDGTEAFF.

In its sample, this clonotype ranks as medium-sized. The chain's CDR3 is CATSDLPWSGGTTDTQYF. The CDR3 nucleotides are TGTGCCACCAGTGATTTGCCTTGGAGCGGGGGCACTACAGATACGCAGTATTTT. This chain links TRBV24-1 with TRBJ2-3, with TRBD2 matching 8 bases. There are 18 residues in the CDR3. Germline lookup yields CDR1 KGHDR and CDR2 SFDVKD. Losses at the gene ends were 0 bases for V and 3 bases for J; bases not matched to a gene: 10.

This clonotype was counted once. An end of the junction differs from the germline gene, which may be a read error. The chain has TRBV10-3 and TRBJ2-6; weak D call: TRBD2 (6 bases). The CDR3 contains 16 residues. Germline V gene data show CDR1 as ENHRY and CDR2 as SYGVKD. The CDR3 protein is CAISESGGTGDNVLTF. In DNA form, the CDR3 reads TGTGCCATCAGTGAGTCGGGTGGGACTGGGGACAACGTCCTGACTTTC.

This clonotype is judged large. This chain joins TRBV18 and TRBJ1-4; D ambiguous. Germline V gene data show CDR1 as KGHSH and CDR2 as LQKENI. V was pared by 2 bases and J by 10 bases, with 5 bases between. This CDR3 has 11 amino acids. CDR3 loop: CASSPGGKLFF. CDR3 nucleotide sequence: TGTGCCAGCTCACCAGGAGGAAAACTGTTTTTT.

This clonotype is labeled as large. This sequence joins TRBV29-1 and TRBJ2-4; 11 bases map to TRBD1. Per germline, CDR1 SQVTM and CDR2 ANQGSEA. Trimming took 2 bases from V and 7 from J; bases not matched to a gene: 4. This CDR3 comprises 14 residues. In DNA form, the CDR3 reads TGCAGCGTTGAACCGGGACAGGGGGTGAACATTCAGTACTTC. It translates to CSVEPGQGVNIQYF.

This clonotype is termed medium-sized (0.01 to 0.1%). The CDR3 loop is CASRRFDSSPLHF. DNA of the CDR3: TGTGCCAGCAGGAGATTTGACAGCTCACCCCTCCACTTT. This rearrangement joins TRBV12-3 or TRBV12-4 to TRBJ1-6, with D perhaps TRBD1 (5 bases). The CDR3 length is 13 residues. V lost 6 bases to trimming and J lost 10 bases, with 13 bases between them.

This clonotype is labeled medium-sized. The CDR3 coding sequence is TGTGCCAGCAGCTTTAGCGGGGGGCGCACAGATACGCAGTATTTT. Its translation is CASSFSGGRTDTQYF. The chain carries TRBV5-4 and TRBJ2-3; 10 nucleotides line up with TRBD2. CDR3 length: 15 amino acids. Germline CDR1 SGHNT, CDR2 YYREEE (reference sequence). V lost 2 bases to trimming and J lost 1 base; unmatched junction nucleotides: 1.

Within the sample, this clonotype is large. CDR3 region: CASSHRVGGVQPQHF. The DNA for the CDR3 is TGTGCCAGCAGCCACAGGGTAGGCGGGGTTCAGCCCCAGCATTTT. The V gene is TRBV6-5, the J gene TRBJ1-5, with D possibly being TRBD1 (6 bases). Trimming removed 6 bases from V and 6 bases from J, with 18 bases in between. CDR3 length: 15 residues. Germline V gene sequence: CDR1 MNHEY, CDR2 SVGAGI.

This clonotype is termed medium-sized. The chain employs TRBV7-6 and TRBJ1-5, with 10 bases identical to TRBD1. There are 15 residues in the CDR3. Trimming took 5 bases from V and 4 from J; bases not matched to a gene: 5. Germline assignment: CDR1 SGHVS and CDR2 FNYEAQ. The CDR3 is CASSRGQGKNQPQHF. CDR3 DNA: TGTGCCAGCAGCCGGGGACAGGGGAAAAATCAGCCCCAGCATTTT.

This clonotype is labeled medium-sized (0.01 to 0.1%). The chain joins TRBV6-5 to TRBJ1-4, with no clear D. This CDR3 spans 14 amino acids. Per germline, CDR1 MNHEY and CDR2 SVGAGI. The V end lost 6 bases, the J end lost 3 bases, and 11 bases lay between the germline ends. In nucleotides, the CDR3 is TGTGCCAGCAGGCACGGGAACCCTAATGAAAAACTGTTTTTT. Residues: CASRHGNPNEKLFF.

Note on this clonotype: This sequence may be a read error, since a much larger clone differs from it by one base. CDR3 loop: CASGLRTSSSYNEQFF. CDR3 in DNA: TGTGCCAGCGGCTTGCGGACGTCCAGCTCCTACAATGAGCAGTTCTTC. V and J are TRBV5-6 and TRBJ2-1; D ambiguous. The CDR3 length is 16 residues. Germline V gene sequence: CDR1 SGHDT, CDR2 YYEEEE.

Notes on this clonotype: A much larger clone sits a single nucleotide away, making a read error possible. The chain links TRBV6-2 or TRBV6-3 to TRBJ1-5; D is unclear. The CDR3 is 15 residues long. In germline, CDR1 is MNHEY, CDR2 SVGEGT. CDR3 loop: CASTYSGRSNQPQHF. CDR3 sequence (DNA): TGTGCCAGCACTTACTCTGGGCGTTCGAATCAGCCCCAGCATTTT.

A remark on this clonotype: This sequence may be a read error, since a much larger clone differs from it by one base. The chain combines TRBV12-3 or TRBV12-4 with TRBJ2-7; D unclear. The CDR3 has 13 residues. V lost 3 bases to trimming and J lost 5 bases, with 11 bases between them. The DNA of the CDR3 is TGTGCCAGCAGTTTTAGTAATTCCCACGAGCAGTACTTC. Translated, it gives CASSFSNSHEQYF.

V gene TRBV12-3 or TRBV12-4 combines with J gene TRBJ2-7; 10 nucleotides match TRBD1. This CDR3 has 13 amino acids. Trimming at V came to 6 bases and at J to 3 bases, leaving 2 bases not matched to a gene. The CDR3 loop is CASRGQGLYEQYF. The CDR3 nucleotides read TGTGCCAGCAGGGGACAGGGGCTCTACGAGCAGTACTTC.

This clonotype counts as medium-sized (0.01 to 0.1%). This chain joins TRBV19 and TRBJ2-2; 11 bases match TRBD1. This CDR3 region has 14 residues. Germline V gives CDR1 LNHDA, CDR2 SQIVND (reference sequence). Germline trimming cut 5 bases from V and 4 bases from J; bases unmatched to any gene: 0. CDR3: CASSGTGGTGELFF. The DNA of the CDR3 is TGTGCCAGTAGTGGGACAGGGGGCACCGGGGAGCTGTTTTTT. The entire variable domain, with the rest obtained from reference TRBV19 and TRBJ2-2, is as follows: DGGITQSPKYLFRKEGQNVTLSCEQNLNHDAMYWYRQDPGQGLRLIYYSQIVNDFQKGDIAEGYSVSREKKESFPLTVTSAQKNPTAFYLCASSGTGGTGELFFGEGSRLTVL.

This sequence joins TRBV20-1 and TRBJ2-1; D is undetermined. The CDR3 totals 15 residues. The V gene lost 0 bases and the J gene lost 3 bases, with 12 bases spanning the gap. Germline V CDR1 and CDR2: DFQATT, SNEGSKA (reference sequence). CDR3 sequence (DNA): TGCAGTGCTAGAGAGAGGCAGGAAAACTACAATGAGCAGTTCTTC. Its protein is CSARERQENYNEQFF.

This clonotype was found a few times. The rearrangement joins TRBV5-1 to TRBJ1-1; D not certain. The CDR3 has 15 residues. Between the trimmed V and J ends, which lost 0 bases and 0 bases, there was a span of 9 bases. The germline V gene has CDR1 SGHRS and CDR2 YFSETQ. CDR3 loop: CASSLAQDLNTEAFF. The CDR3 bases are TGCGCCAGCAGCTTGGCCCAAGATTTGAACACTGAAGCTTTCTTT.

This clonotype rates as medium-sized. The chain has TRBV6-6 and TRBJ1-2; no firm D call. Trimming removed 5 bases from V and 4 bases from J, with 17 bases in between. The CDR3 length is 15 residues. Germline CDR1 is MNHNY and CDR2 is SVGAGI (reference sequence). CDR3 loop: CASSHMSTAFYGYTF. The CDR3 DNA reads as TGTGCCAGCAGTCACATGTCCACAGCGTTCTATGGCTACACCTTC.

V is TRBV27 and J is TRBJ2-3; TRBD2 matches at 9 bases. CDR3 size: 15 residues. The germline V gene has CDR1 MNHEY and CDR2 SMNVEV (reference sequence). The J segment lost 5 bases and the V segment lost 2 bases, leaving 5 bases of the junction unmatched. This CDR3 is CASSLRAGGGDTQYF. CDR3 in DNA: TGTGCCAGCAGTTTAAGGGCGGGGGGGGGAGATACGCAGTATTTT.

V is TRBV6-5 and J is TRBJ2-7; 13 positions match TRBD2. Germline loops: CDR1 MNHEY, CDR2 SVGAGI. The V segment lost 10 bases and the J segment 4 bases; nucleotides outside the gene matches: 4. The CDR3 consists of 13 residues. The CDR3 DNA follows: TGTGCCACCTCGACTAGCGGGGGGTACGAGCAGTACTTC. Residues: CATSTSGGYEQYF.

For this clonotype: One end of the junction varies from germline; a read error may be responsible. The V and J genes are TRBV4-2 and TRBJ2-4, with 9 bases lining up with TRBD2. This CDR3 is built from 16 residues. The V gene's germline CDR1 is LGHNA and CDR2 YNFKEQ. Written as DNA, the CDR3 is TGTGCCAGCAACCAAGACCCTGCGGGGGGGGGAAACATTCAGTACTTC. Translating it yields CASNQDPAGGGNIQYF.

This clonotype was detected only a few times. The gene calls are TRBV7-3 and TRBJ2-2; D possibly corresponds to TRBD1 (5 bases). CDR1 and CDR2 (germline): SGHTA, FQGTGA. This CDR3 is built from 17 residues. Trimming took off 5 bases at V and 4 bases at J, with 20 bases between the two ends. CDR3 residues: CASSPSRVGTGTGELFF. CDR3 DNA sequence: TGTGCCAGCAGCCCATCCAGGGTCGGTACGGGCACCGGGGAGCTGTTTTTT.

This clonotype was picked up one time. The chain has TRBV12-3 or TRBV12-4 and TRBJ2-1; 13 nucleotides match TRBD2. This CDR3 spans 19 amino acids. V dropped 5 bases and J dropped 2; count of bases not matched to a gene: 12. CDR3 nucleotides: TGTGCCAGCAGTGACGGGACTAGCGGGGCCACAACCCCCTACAATGAGCAGTTCTTC. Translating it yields CASSDGTSGATTPYNEQFF.

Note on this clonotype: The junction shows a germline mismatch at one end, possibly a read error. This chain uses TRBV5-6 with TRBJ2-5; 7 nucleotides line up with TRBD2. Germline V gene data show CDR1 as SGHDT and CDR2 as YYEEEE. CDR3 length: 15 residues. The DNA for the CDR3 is TGCGCCAGCAGCCCGGACGGGAGGCGAAAGGAGACCCAGTACTTC. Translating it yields CASSPDGRRKETQYF.

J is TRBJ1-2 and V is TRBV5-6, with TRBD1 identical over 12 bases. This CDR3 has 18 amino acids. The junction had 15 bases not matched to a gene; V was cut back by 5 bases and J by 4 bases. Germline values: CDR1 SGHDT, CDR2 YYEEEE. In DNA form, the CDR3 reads TGTGCCAGCAGTTTCCCCGGGACAGGGGGCGATTCGGCCTATGGCTACACCTTC. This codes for CASSFPGTGGDSAYGYTF. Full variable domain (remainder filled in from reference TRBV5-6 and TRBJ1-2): DAGVTQSPTHLIKTRGQQVTLRCSPKSGHDTVSWYQQALGQGPQFIFQYYEEEERQRGNFPDRFSGHQFPNYSSELNVNALLLGDSALYLCASSFPGTGGDSAYGYTFGSGTRLTVV.